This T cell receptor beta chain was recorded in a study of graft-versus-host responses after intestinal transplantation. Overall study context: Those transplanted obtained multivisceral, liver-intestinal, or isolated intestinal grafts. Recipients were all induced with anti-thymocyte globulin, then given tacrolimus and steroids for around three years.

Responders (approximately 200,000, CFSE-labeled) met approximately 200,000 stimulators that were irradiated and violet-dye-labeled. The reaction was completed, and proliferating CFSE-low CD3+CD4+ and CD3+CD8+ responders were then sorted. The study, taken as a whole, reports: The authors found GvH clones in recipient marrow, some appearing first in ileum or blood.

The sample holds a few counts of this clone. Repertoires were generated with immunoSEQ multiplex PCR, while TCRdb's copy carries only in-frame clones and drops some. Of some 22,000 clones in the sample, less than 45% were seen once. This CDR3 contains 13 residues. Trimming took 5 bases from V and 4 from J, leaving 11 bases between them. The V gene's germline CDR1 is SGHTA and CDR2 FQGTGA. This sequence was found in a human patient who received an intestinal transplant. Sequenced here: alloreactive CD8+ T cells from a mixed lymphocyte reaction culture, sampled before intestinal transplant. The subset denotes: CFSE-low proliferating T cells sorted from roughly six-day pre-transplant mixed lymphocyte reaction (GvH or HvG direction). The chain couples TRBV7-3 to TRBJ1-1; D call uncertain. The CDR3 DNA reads TGTGCCAGCAGCCTGGACGGAATCACTGAAGCTTTCTTT. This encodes CASSLDGITEAFF.